These 26 T cell receptor beta chains were sequenced from one sample in a study of T cell responses to AZD1222 COVID-19 vaccine. Assay used: immunoSEQ multiplex PCR; TCRdb lists only in-frame clones, some missing. This repertoire shows fewer than 150,000 clones, about nine tenths found once; its top ten account for over 8%. The specimen was peripheral blood, collected 28 days after the second AZD1222 dose. All receptors come from an adult who received the AZD1222 COVID-19 vaccine.

The chain links TRBV5-1 to TRBJ2-3; D unclear. Germline CDR1 is SGHRS and CDR2 is YFSETQ. Trimming cost V 1 base and J 4 bases, with 7 bases left between them. This CDR3 spans 13 amino acids. The CDR3 region is CASSLREADTQYF. CDR3 bases: TGCGCCAGCAGCTTGAGAGAAGCAGATACGCAGTATTTT.

The chain has TRBV28 and TRBJ1-5; possible D gene TRBD1, 6 bases. The CDR3 covers 18 residues. The germline V gene has CDR1 MDHEN and CDR2 SYDVKM. V lost 4 bases and J 3 bases, leaving 22 bases between the germline ends. CDR3 residues: CASSSPGTPLDLNQPQHF. The CDR3 DNA reads as TGTGCCAGCAGTTCTCCGGGGACACCATTGGACCTCAATCAGCCCCAGCATTTT.

V and J are TRBV12-3 or TRBV12-4 and TRBJ1-3; D is unclear. This CDR3 is built from 13 residues. V gave up 0 bases and J gave up 4 bases, with 4 bases separating them. DNA for the CDR3: TGTGCCAGCAGTTTAGCTGAGGGAAACACCATATATTTT. This encodes CASSLAEGNTIYF.

This clone has just one count. This rearrangement joins TRBV18 to TRBJ1-3; maybe TRBD1 (5 bases). V was trimmed by 3 bases and J by 5 bases, leaving 11 bases between them. Per germline, CDR1 KGHSH and CDR2 LQKENI. The CDR3 extends over 14 amino acids. The CDR3 DNA is TGTGCCAGCTCACCCTCGGGGGGGAGAAACACCATATATTTT. This encodes CASSPSGGRNTIYF.

The chain has TRBV21-1 and TRBJ1-2; the table's TRBD1 call for D was not verified on the DNA. TRBV21-1 is classified as a pseudogene. The CDR3 loop spans 13 amino acids. The CDR3 DNA sequence: TGTGCCAGCAGCAGGACAGCTAACTATGGCTACACCTTC. Amino acid sequence: CASSRTANYGYTF.

V gene TRBV7-9 combines with J gene TRBJ1-4; D not resolved. The CDR3 is made up of 14 amino acids. Trimming shortened V by 3 bases and J by 0 bases, and 5 bases separated the two germline ends. Germline V CDR1 and CDR2: SEHNR, FQNEAQ (reference sequence). In DNA, the CDR3 is TGTGCCAGCAGCTTCGGAGCAACTAATGAAAAACTGTTTTTT. Residues: CASSFGATNEKLFF. The full variable domain, completed using reference TRBV7-9 and TRBJ1-4, is DTGVSQNPRHKITKRGQNVTFRCDPISEHNRLYWYRQTLGQGPEFLTYFQNEAQLEKSRLLSDRFSAERPKGSFSTLEIQRTEQGDSAMYLCASSFGATNEKLFFGSGTQLSVL.

J is TRBJ2-1 and V is TRBV19; D might be TRBD2 (6 bases). Germline-derived CDR1 and CDR2 are LNHDA and SQIVND (reference sequence). The CDR3 is 19 amino acids. V lost 3 bases and J lost 1, with 22 bases in between. The CDR3 sequence: CASSILLASPADSYNEQFF. For the CDR3, the DNA is TGTGCCAGTAGTATCCTGCTAGCGAGCCCCGCCGATTCCTACAATGAGCAGTTCTTC.

The chain uses TRBV7-9 and TRBJ2-7, with TRBD2 matching 9 bases. CDR1 is SEHNR, CDR2 FQNEAQ, per germline (reference sequence). CDR3 length: 14 amino acids. The V gene end was trimmed by 6 bases and the J gene end by 0 bases; junction bases not matched to a gene: 3. The CDR3 is CASRRLADSYEQYF. The CDR3 DNA reads TGTGCCAGCAGACGACTAGCGGACTCCTACGAGCAGTACTTC.

The V gene is TRBV9, the J gene TRBJ1-5; TRBD1 is a possible D gene (5 bases). With 0 bases removed from V and 9 bases from J, the gap between germline ends came to 10 bases. This CDR3 spans 13 amino acids. Per germline, CDR1 SGDLS and CDR2 YYNGEE. CDR3 nucleotide sequence: TGTGCCAGCAGCGTAGCTCAGGGAAGGCCCCAGCATTTT. This translates into CASSVAQGRPQHF.

This clone was recorded only once. This chain joins TRBV6-5 and TRBJ2-7; 8 nucleotides match TRBD1. V shed 8 bases, J shed 3 bases, and the junction held 3 bases outside the gene matches. CDR1 and CDR2 (germline): MNHEY, SVGAGI. This CDR3 spans 12 amino acids. The CDR3 loop reads CASGQGGYEQYF. CDR3 nucleotides: TGTGCCAGCGGACAGGGAGGCTACGAGCAGTACTTC.

The chain is built from TRBV12-5 and TRBJ2-3, with 8 bases aligning to TRBD1. From germline, CDR1 is LGHNT and CDR2 FRNRAP. The J segment lost 0 bases and the V segment lost 3 bases, leaving 2 bases of the junction unmatched. The CDR3 loop spans 15 amino acids. The CDR3 nucleotides are TGTGCTAGTGGTTTCGGACAGGGTAGCACAGATACGCAGTATTTT. This gives the protein CASGFGQGSTDTQYF.

This clone is a singleton in its sample. The chain joins TRBV4-3 to TRBJ1-2; 7 bases match TRBD1. Unmatched junction bases numbered 11, after V lost 0 bases and J lost 4 bases. CDR1 is LGHNA and CDR2 is YSLEER in the germline V gene. The CDR3 length is 17 residues. CDR3 bases: TGCGCCAGCAGCCAAGAGGTGGGGAGACAGGGCGTCTATGGCTACACCTTC. Its translation is CASSQEVGRQGVYGYTF.

V and J are TRBV7-8 and TRBJ1-5, with TRBD1 matching over 8 bases. With V trimmed by 2 bases and J by 0 bases, 6 bases remained unmatched. The CDR3 sequence is 17 residues long. Germline assignment: CDR1 SGHVS and CDR2 FQNEAQ. The CDR3 nucleotides are TGTGCCAGCAGCTTACTCGGGACAGGCGATAGCAATCAGCCCCAGCATTTT. It yields the protein CASSLLGTGDSNQPQHF.

This clone showed up just once. The CDR3 coding sequence is TGTGCCAGCAGCCTTTCAGGGTCTGGAAACACCATATATTTT. Translating gives CASSLSGSGNTIYF. V usage is TRBV3-1 (or the pseudogene TRBV3-2) and J usage is TRBJ1-3; D possibly corresponds to TRBD1 (5 bases). CDR1 LGHDT and CDR2 YNNKEL come from the germline V gene (reference sequence). CDR3 length: 14 residues. V was pared by 4 bases and J by 1 base, with 8 bases between.

The rearrangement links TRBV11-2 to TRBJ1-2; a possible D gene is TRBD1 (5 bases). Looked up from germline, CDR1 is SGHAT and CDR2 is FQNNGV. The CDR3 extends over 14 amino acids. V was shortened by 4 bases and J by 8 bases, with 17 bases between the two germline ends. As DNA, the CDR3 is TGTGCCAGCAGCTCCCGACAGCCAGAGGAGGGCTACACCTTC. Protein: CASSSRQPEEGYTF.

The rearrangement uses TRBV5-1 and TRBJ2-2, with D unclear. This CDR3 has 13 residues. Germline-derived CDR1 and CDR2 are SGHRS and YFSETQ. V was shortened by 4 bases and J by 5 bases, with 9 bases between the two germline ends. This chain's CDR3 is CASSKDATGELFF. CDR3 coding DNA: TGCGCCAGCAGCAAGGACGCAACCGGGGAGCTGTTTTTT.

The rearrangement uses TRBV24-1 and TRBJ1-4; 7 nucleotides line up with TRBD1. CDR1 and CDR2 from the germline V gene are KGHDR and SFDVKD. The CDR3 has 15 residues. V lost 4 bases to trimming and J lost 6 bases; unmatched junction nucleotides: 7. CDR3 sequence (DNA): TGTGCCACCAGTGACCCTACAGGGGTCCATGAAAAACTGTTTTTT. Amino acid sequence: CATSDPTGVHEKLFF.

The chain has TRBV6-1 and TRBJ2-1, with a tentative D call TRBD1 (6 bases). This CDR3 is built from 15 residues. V lost 1 base and J 7 bases, leaving 14 bases between the germline ends. Germline loops: CDR1 MNHNS, CDR2 SASEGT. CDR3 DNA sequence: TGTGCCAGCAGTGAAGGACAGGCCTTGGGGAATGAGCAGTTCTTC. Its protein is CASSEGQALGNEQFF.

This sequence joins TRBV30 and TRBJ1-4; 8 bases fit TRBD1. Germline values: CDR1 GTSNPN, CDR2 SVGIG (reference sequence). The CDR3 covers 14 residues. Trimming cost V 2 bases and J 11 bases; bases outside gene matches: 10. CDR3 amino acids: CAWSSLDRGDKLFF. The DNA for the CDR3 is TGTGCCTGGAGTAGCTTAGACAGGGGAGACAAACTGTTTTTT.

This clone was counted only a few times. This chain connects TRBV7-2 to TRBJ2-7; D is perhaps TRBD2 (7 bases). This CDR3 is 17 amino acids long. Trimming cost V 3 bases and J 2 bases, with 20 bases left between them. Germline assignment: CDR1 SGHTA and CDR2 FQGNSA. The CDR3 bases are TGTGCCAGCAGCTTCCCTATGCGGGGGCGTATTCCCTACGAGCAGTACTTC. Translated: CASSFPMRGRIPYEQYF.

This sequence joins TRBV7-2 and TRBJ2-1, with TRBD1 identical over 7 bases. The length of the CDR3 is 16 residues. CDR1 is SGHTA and CDR2 is FQGNSA in the germline V gene. V trimming: 5 bases; J trimming: 7 bases; junction bases outside the gene matches: 14. Here the CDR3 reads CASSQGLAQGQNEQFF. CDR3 bases: TGTGCCAGCAGCCAGGGGCTAGCACAGGGGCAGAATGAGCAGTTCTTC.

The CDR3 reads CAWNKLSTYEQYF. The CDR3, as DNA: TGTGCCTGGAATAAACTTTCCACCTACGAGCAGTACTTC. V is TRBV30 and J is TRBJ2-7; D is unclear. The length of the CDR3 is 13 residues. Trimming took off 4 bases at V and 2 bases at J, with 12 bases between the two ends. CDR1 and CDR2 (germline): GTSNPN, SVGIG (reference sequence).

The chain employs TRBV10-2 and TRBJ2-7; D tentatively fits TRBD1 or TRBD2 (5 bases each). Per the germline V gene, CDR1 is WSHSY and CDR2 is SAAADI. The CDR3 has 12 amino acids. V lost 8 bases and J 2 bases, leaving 10 bases between the germline ends. The CDR3 here is CASGPGPYEQYF. CDR3 nucleotides: TGCGCCAGCGGGCCGGGGCCCTACGAGCAGTACTTC.

This chain uses TRBV27 with TRBJ2-2, with TRBD1 identical over 7 bases. CDR1 and CDR2 from the germline V gene are MNHEY and SMNVEV (reference sequence). The CDR3 spans 15 residues. Trimming at V came to 2 bases and at J to 7 bases, leaving 7 bases not matched to a gene. CDR3 sequence reads: CASSLAQGDVGELFF. CDR3 bases: TGTGCCAGCAGTTTAGCTCAGGGGGATGTCGGGGAGCTGTTTTTT.

This clone has a count of ten or more. J is TRBJ2-2 and V is TRBV4-3; D not resolved. V was cut by 1 base and J by 3 bases, with 12 bases left in between. Germline CDR1 and CDR2: LGHNA and YSLEER. This CDR3 spans 16 amino acids. The CDR3 loop is CASSQVLSSYTGELFF. The CDR3 DNA reads as TGCGCCAGCAGCCAAGTATTGTCTAGTTACACCGGGGAGCTGTTTTTT.

The chain is built from TRBV5-1 and TRBJ2-1; D not resolved. The germline gives CDR1 SGHRS, CDR2 YFSETQ. The V end was cut by 4 bases, the J end by 6 bases, with 14 bases between. This CDR3 has 14 residues. The CDR3 here is CASSPGSPPNEQFF. In DNA form, the CDR3 reads TGCGCCAGCAGCCCTGGATCACCGCCCAATGAGCAGTTCTTC.